What follows are 25 T cell receptor beta chains derived from one specimen sequenced in a study of blood T cell repertoires in COVID-19. Using immunoSEQ multiplex PCR, the repertoire was profiled, and TCRdb retains in-frame clones only, with some absent. The table lists approximately 190,000 clones, around 83% of them singletons, with around 6.5% in the top ten. The sequencing input was peripheral blood. The receptors stem from a woman aged 40 to 55 with acute or convalescent COVID-19.

The chain recombines TRBV6-6 with TRBJ2-3; D remains unclear. This CDR3 spans 13 amino acids. Deletions cut 7 bases from V and 1 base from J, with 9 bases between. Germline CDR1 reads MNHNY; CDR2 reads SVGAGI (reference sequence). CDR3 sequence (DNA): TGTGCCAGCACGCCCAGCGGCACAGATACGCAGTATTTT. This gives the protein CASTPSGTDTQYF.

The chain is built from TRBV10-3 and TRBJ1-1; a weak D match, TRBD1 (5 bases). Germline lookup yields CDR1 ENHRY and CDR2 SYGVKD. The CDR3 has 11 amino acids. Trimming shortened V by 10 bases and J by 1 base, and 7 bases separated the two germline ends. The CDR3: CATGGNTEAFF. The CDR3 DNA sequence: TGTGCCACGGGGGGGAACACTGAAGCTTTCTTT.

This chain connects TRBV7-2 to TRBJ1-1, with 7 bases lining up with TRBD1. The V gene end was trimmed by 3 bases and the J gene end by 0 bases; junction bases not matched to a gene: 1. The germline CDR1 and CDR2 sequences are SGHTA and FQGNSA. The CDR3 spans 14 residues. The CDR3 region is CASSFDRVNTEAFF. The CDR3 DNA sequence: TGTGCCAGCAGCTTCGACAGGGTGAACACTGAAGCTTTCTTT.

This clone was observed a handful of times. The chain is built from TRBV5-5 and TRBJ2-2; 8 bases align to TRBD1. Germline V gene sequence: CDR1 SGHKS, CDR2 YYEKEE (reference sequence). This CDR3 contains 18 residues. Germline trimming cut 4 bases from V and 1 base from J; bases unmatched to any gene: 12. The chain's CDR3 is CASSRMRVGQGNTGELFF. DNA of the CDR3: TGTGCCAGCAGCCGTATGCGTGTTGGACAGGGGAACACCGGGGAGCTGTTTTTT.

Only one count was recorded for this clone. The chain couples TRBV19 to TRBJ1-5; TRBD1 might be the D (5 bases). Germline CDR1 reads LNHDA; CDR2 reads SQIVND (reference sequence). The CDR3 runs 15 residues. V shed 3 bases and J shed 3 bases, with 12 bases lying between them. This CDR3 reads CASSMLDTFNQPQHF. The CDR3 bases are TGTGCCAGTAGTATGTTGGACACCTTCAATCAGCCCCAGCATTTT.

The V and J genes are TRBV19 and TRBJ2-3; D uncertain. The V gene lost 0 bases and the J gene lost 1 base, with 20 bases spanning the gap. Germline V gene sequence: CDR1 LNHDA, CDR2 SQIVND (reference sequence). The CDR3 length is 19 residues. DNA for the CDR3: TGTGCCAGTAGTATAGACACCCTTCGCGGCGTGCTAGGCACAGATACGCAGTATTTT. Translating it yields CASSIDTLRGVLGTDTQYF.

The chain joins TRBV27 to TRBJ2-7; 7 bases agree with TRBD1. The CDR3 consists of 13 residues. The germline gives CDR1 MNHEY, CDR2 SMNVEV (reference sequence). Trimming removed 5 bases from V and 7 bases from J; junction bases left unmatched: 8. Here the CDR3 DNA reads TGTGCCAGCAGTAGAACGACAGGGATAGAGCAGTACTTC. Protein product: CASSRTTGIEQYF.

This rearrangement joins TRBV20-1 to TRBJ2-1; D might be TRBD2 (7 bases). This CDR3 comprises 14 residues. Per germline, CDR1 DFQATT and CDR2 SNEGSKA (reference sequence). The V end lost 3 bases, the J end lost 6 bases, and 15 bases lay between the germline ends. DNA of the CDR3: TGCAGTGCTAGTCTGGGGGGGGGCCTCAATGAGCAGTTCTTC. It translates to CSASLGGGLNEQFF.

This clone came up a few times. Other DNA sequences from this sample encode an identical CDR3 as well. The chain is built from TRBV10-3 and TRBJ2-1; 9 bases align to TRBD2. The germline gives CDR1 ENHRY, CDR2 SYGVKD. The V gene end was trimmed by 10 bases and the J gene end by 6 bases; junction bases not matched to a gene: 13. The CDR3 is 15 residues long. The CDR3, as DNA: TGTGCCACCGGCGCGCGGGGGGGCGGGGCCAATGAGCAGTTCTTC. It codes for CATGARGGGANEQFF.

V is TRBV18 and J is TRBJ2-3, with D possibly TRBD1 on 6 matching bases. The V and J ends lost 0 bases and 4 bases respectively, with 11 bases between them. CDR1 and CDR2 from the germline V gene are KGHSH and LQKENI. The CDR3 runs to 15 residues. The CDR3 bases are TGTGCCAGCTCACCACCGCTACAGGGTTCAGATACGCAGTATTTT. Its protein is CASSPPLQGSDTQYF.

The DNA for the CDR3 is TGCAGTGCTAGTGGCGGGAGGGCCTACGAGCAGTACTTC. Translation: CSASGGRAYEQYF. The V call is TRBV20-1, the J call TRBJ2-7; 9 bases line up with TRBD2. The CDR3 runs 13 residues. V was pared by 3 bases and J by 2 bases, with 2 bases of the junction left unmatched. In germline, CDR1 is DFQATT, CDR2 SNEGSKA (reference sequence).

This sequence joins TRBV13 and TRBJ2-5; 12 positions agree with TRBD2. Germline CDR1 PRHDT, CDR2 FYEKMQ (reference sequence). Trimming took 5 bases from V and 5 from J; bases not matched to a gene: 6. The CDR3 contains 15 residues. The DNA for the CDR3 is TGTGCCAGCAGCGGCCCTAGCGGGGGGGAGGAGACCCAGTACTTC. Protein product: CASSGPSGGEETQYF.

The chain uses TRBV7-5 and TRBJ2-7; TRBD1, the D gene given by the table, was not confirmed from the DNA. TRBV7-5 corresponds to a pseudogene. This CDR3 spans 14 amino acids. In DNA, the CDR3 is TGTGCCAGAAAAGATAGGCAGGGGAAGGGCGAGCAGTACTTC. Encoded protein: CARKDRQGKGEQYF.

This clone was picked up a small number of times. The chain has TRBV23-1 and TRBJ2-1; D ambiguous. TRBV23-1 is an open reading frame, and its role is uncertain. The CDR3 is made up of 10 amino acids. V lost 8 bases to trimming and J lost 5 bases, with 4 bases between them. The CDR3 DNA reads as TGCGCCAGCTTAGACAATGAGCAGTTCTTC. It encodes CASLDNEQFF.

The rearrangement uses TRBV5-1 and TRBJ1-4; D gene ambiguous. Germline-derived CDR1 and CDR2 are SGHRS and YFSETQ. This CDR3 has 14 residues. V gave up 4 bases and J gave up 3 bases, with 10 bases separating them. This CDR3 is CASSIRNPNEKLFF. CDR3 sequence (DNA): TGCGCCAGCAGCATCAGGAACCCTAATGAAAAACTGTTTTTT.

A remark on this clone: Germline is not matched at one junction end, which may reflect a read error. V gene TRBV7-9 combines with J gene TRBJ2-3; the D is unclear. CDR3 length: 11 amino acids. Germline V gene lookup returns CDR1 SEHNR and CDR2 FQNEAQ (reference sequence). CDR3: CSSPGTDTQYF. The DNA for the CDR3 is TGTTCCAGCCCTGGCACAGATACGCAGTATTTT. Drawing the rest from reference TRBV7-9 and TRBJ2-3, the complete variable domain is DTGVSQNPRHKITKRGQNVTFRCDPISEHNRLYWYRQTLGQGPEFLTYFQNEAQLEKSRLLSDRFSAERPKGSFSTLEIQRTEQGDSAMYLCSSPGTDTQYFGPGTRLTVL.

V usage is TRBV30 and J usage is TRBJ1-2; 10 bases fit TRBD1. CDR1 and CDR2 from the germline V gene are GTSNPN and SVGIG (reference sequence). The CDR3 is made up of 14 amino acids. The CDR3 sequence is CAFTGTGVFYGYTF. Here the CDR3 DNA reads TGTGCTTTCACTGGGACAGGGGTTTTTTATGGCTACACCTTC.

The CDR3 DNA reads as TGTGCCAGCAGTTCTACTGGGACAGGGGGCTTGTACGAGCAGTACTTC. Protein product: CASSSTGTGGLYEQYF. The chain has TRBV5-4 and TRBJ2-7; 12 bases agree with TRBD1. From germline, CDR1 is SGHNT and CDR2 YYREEE (reference sequence). After removal of 5 bases from V and 4 bases from J, the junction contained 10 bases not matched to a gene. The CDR3 covers 16 residues.

The rearrangement uses TRBV11-2 and TRBJ2-7; the D gene is possibly TRBD1 (6 bases). Per germline, CDR1 SGHAT and CDR2 FQNNGV. Trimming shortened V by 4 bases and J by 5 bases, and 18 bases separated the two germline ends. The CDR3 extends over 15 amino acids. CDR3 sequence (DNA): TGTGCCAGCAGCTCGCCTGGGGGCCCCAGACACGAGCAGTACTTC. This codes for CASSSPGGPRHEQYF.

CDR3 residues: CASSSRYRYNEQFF. The CDR3 coding sequence is TGTGCCAGCAGCTCCCGCTACAGGTACAATGAGCAGTTCTTC. This sequence joins TRBV7-8 and TRBJ2-1; a possible D gene is TRBD1 (5 bases). The CDR3 runs to 14 residues. The V end was cut by 4 bases, the J end by 4 bases, with 11 bases between. CDR1 is SGHVS, CDR2 FQNEAQ, per germline.

This rearrangement joins TRBV14 to TRBJ1-4; D remains unclear. V lost 4 bases, J lost 6 bases, and 9 bases lay in between. The CDR3 consists of 13 residues. Germline assignment: CDR1 SGHDN and CDR2 FVKESK. The chain's CDR3 is CASSPRVDEKLFF. CDR3 DNA sequence: TGTGCCAGCAGCCCCCGGGTCGATGAAAAACTGTTTTTT.

This sequence joins TRBV28 and TRBJ2-7; 8 bases map to TRBD2. The germline gives CDR1 MDHEN, CDR2 SYDVKM. The length of the CDR3 is 14 residues. V shed 5 bases, J shed 6 bases, and the junction held 9 bases outside the gene matches. CDR3 region: CASSPVPGGREQYF. DNA for the CDR3: TGTGCCAGCAGTCCCGTACCGGGAGGGCGCGAGCAGTACTTC.

The genes are TRBV5-8 and TRBJ1-3; TRBD1 is a possible D gene (5 bases). V shed 1 base and J shed 0 bases, with 8 bases lying between them. CDR3 length equals 15 residues. CDR1 is SGHTS, CDR2 YDEGEE, per germline. CDR3 loop: CASSLTRDSGNTIYF. In DNA, the CDR3 is TGTGCCAGCAGCTTGACCAGGGACTCTGGAAACACCATATATTTT.

The chain uses TRBV4-1 and TRBJ2-1, with 10 bases lining up with TRBD2. The length of the CDR3 is 17 residues. CDR1 MGHRA and CDR2 YSYEKL come from the germline V gene. Unmatched junction bases numbered 5, after V lost 3 bases and J lost 0 bases. The CDR3 protein is CASSQVLAGSSYNEQFF. The CDR3 DNA sequence: TGCGCCAGCAGCCAGGTACTAGCGGGGAGCTCCTACAATGAGCAGTTCTTC.

The chain is built from TRBV24-1 and TRBJ1-2, with 10 positions matching TRBD1. V lost 2 bases, J lost 4 bases, and 3 bases stayed unmatched. Germline loops: CDR1 KGHDR, CDR2 SFDVKD. The CDR3 has 15 residues. This chain's CDR3 is CATSDSGQGPYGYTF. CDR3 in DNA: TGTGCCACCAGTGATTCGGGACAGGGGCCCTATGGCTACACCTTC.